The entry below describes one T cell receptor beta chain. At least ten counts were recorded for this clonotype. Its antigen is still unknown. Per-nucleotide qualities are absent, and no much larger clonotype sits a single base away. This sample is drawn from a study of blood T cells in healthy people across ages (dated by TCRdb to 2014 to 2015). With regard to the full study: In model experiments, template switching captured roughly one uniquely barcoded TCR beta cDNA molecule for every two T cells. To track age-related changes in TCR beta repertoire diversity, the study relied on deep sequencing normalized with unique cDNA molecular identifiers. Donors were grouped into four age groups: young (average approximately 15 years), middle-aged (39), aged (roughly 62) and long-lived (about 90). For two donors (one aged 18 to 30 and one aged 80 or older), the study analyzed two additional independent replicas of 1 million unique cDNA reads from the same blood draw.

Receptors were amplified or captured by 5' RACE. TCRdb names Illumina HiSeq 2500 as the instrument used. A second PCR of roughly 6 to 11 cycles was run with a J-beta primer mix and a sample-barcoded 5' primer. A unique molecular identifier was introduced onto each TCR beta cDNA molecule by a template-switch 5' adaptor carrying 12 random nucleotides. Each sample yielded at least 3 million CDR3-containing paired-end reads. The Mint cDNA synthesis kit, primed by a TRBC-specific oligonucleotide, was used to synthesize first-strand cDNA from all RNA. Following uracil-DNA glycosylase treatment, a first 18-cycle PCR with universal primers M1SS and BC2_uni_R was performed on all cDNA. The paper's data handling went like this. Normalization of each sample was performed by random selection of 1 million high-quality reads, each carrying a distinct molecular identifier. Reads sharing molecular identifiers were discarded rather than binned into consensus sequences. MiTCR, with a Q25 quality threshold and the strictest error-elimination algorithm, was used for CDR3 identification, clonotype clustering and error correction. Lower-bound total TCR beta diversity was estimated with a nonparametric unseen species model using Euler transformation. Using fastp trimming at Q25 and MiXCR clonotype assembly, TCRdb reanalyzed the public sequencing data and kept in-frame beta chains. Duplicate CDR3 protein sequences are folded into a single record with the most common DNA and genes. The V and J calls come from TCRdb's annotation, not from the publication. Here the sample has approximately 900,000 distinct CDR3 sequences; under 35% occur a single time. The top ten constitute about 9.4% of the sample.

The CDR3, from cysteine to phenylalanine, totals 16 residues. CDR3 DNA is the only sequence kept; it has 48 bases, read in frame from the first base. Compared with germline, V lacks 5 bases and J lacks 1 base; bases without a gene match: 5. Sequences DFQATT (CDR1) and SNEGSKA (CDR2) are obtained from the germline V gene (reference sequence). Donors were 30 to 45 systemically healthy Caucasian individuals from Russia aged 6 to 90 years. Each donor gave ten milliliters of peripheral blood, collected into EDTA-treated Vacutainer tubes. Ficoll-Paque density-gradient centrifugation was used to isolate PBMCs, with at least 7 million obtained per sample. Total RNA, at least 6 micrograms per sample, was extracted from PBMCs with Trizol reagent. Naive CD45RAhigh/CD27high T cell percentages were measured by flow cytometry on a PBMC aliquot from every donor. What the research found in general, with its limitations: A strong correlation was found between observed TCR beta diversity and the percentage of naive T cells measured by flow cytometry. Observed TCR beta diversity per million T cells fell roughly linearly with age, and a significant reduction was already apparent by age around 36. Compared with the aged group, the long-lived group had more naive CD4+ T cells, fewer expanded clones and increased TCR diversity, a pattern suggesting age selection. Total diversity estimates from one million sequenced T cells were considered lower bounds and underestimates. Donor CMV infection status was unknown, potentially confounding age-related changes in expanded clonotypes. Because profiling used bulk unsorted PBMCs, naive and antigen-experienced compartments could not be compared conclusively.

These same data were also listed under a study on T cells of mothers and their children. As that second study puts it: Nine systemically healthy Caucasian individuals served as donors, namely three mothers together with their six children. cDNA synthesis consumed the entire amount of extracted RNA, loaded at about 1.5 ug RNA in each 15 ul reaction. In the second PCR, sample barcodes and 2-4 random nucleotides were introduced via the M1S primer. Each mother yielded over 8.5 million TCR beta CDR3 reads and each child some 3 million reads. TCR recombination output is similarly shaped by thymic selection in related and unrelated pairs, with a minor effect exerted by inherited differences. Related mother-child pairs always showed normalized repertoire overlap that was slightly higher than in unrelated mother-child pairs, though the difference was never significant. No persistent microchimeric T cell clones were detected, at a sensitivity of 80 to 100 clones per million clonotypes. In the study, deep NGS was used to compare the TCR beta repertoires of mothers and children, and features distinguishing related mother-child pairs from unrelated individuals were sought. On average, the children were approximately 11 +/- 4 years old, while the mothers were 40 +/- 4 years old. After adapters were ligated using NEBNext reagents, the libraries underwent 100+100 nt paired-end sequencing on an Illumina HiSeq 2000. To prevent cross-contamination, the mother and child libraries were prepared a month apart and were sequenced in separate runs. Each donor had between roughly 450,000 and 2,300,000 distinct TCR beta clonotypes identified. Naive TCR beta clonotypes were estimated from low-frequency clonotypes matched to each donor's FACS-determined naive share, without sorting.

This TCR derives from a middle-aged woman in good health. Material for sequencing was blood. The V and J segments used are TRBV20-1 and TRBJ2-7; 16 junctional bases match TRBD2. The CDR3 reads CSASGTSGGESYEQYF. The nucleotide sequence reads TGCAGTGCTTCCGGGACTAGCGGGGGGGAGTCCTACGAGCAGTACTTC.